Below, 20 T cell receptor beta chains from the same sample are listed, as sequenced in a study of CD8+CD57+ T cells in acquired aplastic anemia. Investigators profiled TCR beta VDJ and CDR3 from genomic DNA template. MiXCR, applied by TCRdb to the reads, yields one record per CDR3 protein. The table has about 180,000 distinct CDR3 sequences, 45% to 60% seen once. Whoever was chosen for sequencing had shown CD8+CD57+ cell expansion by flow cytometry. The sequencing input was sorted CD4+, CD8+, or CD8+CD57+ T cells (not recorded which) from PBMCs. These TCRs come from a human donor with aplastic anemia.

This clonotype was seen only a few times. CDR3 sequence: CSAGDRAYGYTF. CDR3 DNA: TGCAGCGCTGGGGACAGGGCTTATGGCTACACCTTC. This rearrangement joins TRBV29-1 to TRBJ1-2; 9 bases are shared with TRBD1. Germline lookup yields CDR1 SQVTM and CDR2 ANQGSEA. The CDR3 length is 12 residues. J gave up 5 bases and V 7 bases, and 5 bases lay outside the gene matches.

Points on this clonotype: A much more abundant neighbour one base away suggests this may be a read error. V gene TRBV10-3 combines with J gene TRBJ2-7; 7 positions agree with TRBD1. Germline V gives CDR1 ENHRY, CDR2 SYGVKD. The CDR3 totals 15 residues. The CDR3 loop reads CASSEQGSLTYEQYF. The CDR3 DNA reads as TGTGCCAGCAGTGAACAGGGGTCTCTCACCTACGAGCAGTACTTC.

Ten or more counts support this clonotype. The rearrangement joins TRBV10-2 to TRBJ1-2; possibly TRBD1 for D (5 bases). Germline CDR1 reads WSHSY; CDR2 reads SAAADI. Trimming took 2 bases from V and 4 from J, leaving 8 bases between them. The CDR3 is 13 residues long. This CDR3 reads CASSEGGLYGYTF. The CDR3 region has the DNA TGCGCCAGCAGTGAGGGGGGACTCTATGGCTACACCTTC.

This clonotype has a count of ten or more. V and J are TRBV12-3 or TRBV12-4 and TRBJ2-6; TRBD1 might be the D (5 bases). This CDR3 has 15 amino acids. V lost 7 bases and J 0 bases, leaving 10 bases between the germline ends. CDR3 amino acids: CASIKDSSGANVLTF. Written as DNA, the CDR3 is TGTGCCAGCATCAAAGACAGCTCTGGGGCCAACGTCCTGACTTTC.

The V gene is TRBV2, the J gene TRBJ2-2; the match to TRBD2 covers 8 bases. The trim removed 5 bases at V and 5 bases at J, leaving 7 bases unmatched. The germline CDR1 and CDR2 sequences are SNHLY and FYNNEI. The CDR3 is 15 residues long. The CDR3 nucleotides read TGTGCCAGCAGTTCCAGCGGGAGAGGTACCGGGGAGCTGTTTTTT. Amino acids: CASSSSGRGTGELFF.

This clonotype was counted many times. The V call is TRBV20-1, the J call TRBJ2-5; 9 bases align to TRBD2. The CDR3 length is 14 residues. The V segment lost 3 bases and the J segment 5 bases; nucleotides outside the gene matches: 7. Germline-derived CDR1 and CDR2 are DFQATT and SNEGSKA (reference sequence). CDR3 region: CSARGRGGPETQYF. For the CDR3, the DNA is TGCAGTGCTAGGGGGCGGGGGGGCCCGGAGACCCAGTACTTC.

V usage is TRBV24-1 and J usage is TRBJ2-3; 9 nucleotides match TRBD2. Germline V gene data show CDR1 as KGHDR and CDR2 as SFDVKD. V was clipped by 4 bases and J by 3 bases; unmatched bases: 10. The CDR3 totals 17 residues. CDR3 residues: CATSDPTLAGLTDTQYF. In nucleotides, the CDR3 is TGTGCCACCAGTGACCCTACCCTAGCGGGGCTTACAGATACGCAGTATTTT.

This clonotype was counted a single time. The DNA of the CDR3 is TGCAGTGCTAGGGAGCAGATAACTAACTATGGCTACACCTTC. Encoded protein: CSAREQITNYGYTF. V usage is TRBV20-1 and J usage is TRBJ1-2; D call uncertain. Per germline, CDR1 DFQATT and CDR2 SNEGSKA (reference sequence). V dropped 3 bases and J dropped 0 bases, with 11 bases sitting between them. The CDR3 sequence is 14 residues long.

This clonotype was seen at least ten times. V gene TRBV9 combines with J gene TRBJ2-5, with 12 bases fitting TRBD2. The CDR3 runs to 16 residues. The germline gives CDR1 SGDLS, CDR2 YYNGEE. The trim removed 0 bases at V and 2 bases at J, leaving 2 bases unmatched. The CDR3 protein is CASSVAGTSGQETQYF. The CDR3 bases are TGTGCCAGCAGCGTAGCGGGGACTAGCGGGCAAGAGACCCAGTACTTC.

The table lists this clonotype with many counts. The chain uses TRBV10-3 and TRBJ1-1; weak D call: TRBD1 (5 bases). Between the trimmed V and J ends, which lost 6 bases and 3 bases, there was a span of 11 bases. There are 13 residues in the CDR3. CDR1 and CDR2 (germline): ENHRY, SYGVKD. In DNA form, the CDR3 reads TGTGCCATCAGGCTCGACAGATACACTGAAGCTTTCTTT. It codes for CAIRLDRYTEAFF.

This clonotype has only a few counts. The chain is built from TRBV24-1 and TRBJ1-3; no clear D. CDR3 size: 18 residues. V was cut by 0 bases and J by 4 bases, with 18 bases left in between. From germline, CDR1 is KGHDR and CDR2 SFDVKD. CDR3 sequence: CATSDLMFWGSEGNTIYF. The CDR3 bases are TGTGCCACCAGTGATTTGATGTTTTGGGGATCGGAAGGAAACACCATATATTTT.

This clonotype showed up many times. J is TRBJ2-3 and V is TRBV12-3 or TRBV12-4; D may be TRBD2 (6 bases). The CDR3 loop spans 14 amino acids. V lost 1 base to trimming and J lost 1 base, with 6 bases between them. CDR3 residues: CASSLGGGTDTQYF. The CDR3 nucleotides read TGTGCCAGCAGTTTAGGCGGGGGCACAGATACGCAGTATTTT.

The rearrangement joins TRBV6-5 to TRBJ2-1; D is uncertain. Germline loops: CDR1 MNHEY, CDR2 SVGAGI. CDR3 length: 14 amino acids. Trimming left V 4 bases short and J 7 bases short, with 14 bases between. For the CDR3, the DNA is TGTGCCAGCAGTTCTGGGTCCCCCGGGAATGAGCAGTTCTTC. Amino acid sequence: CASSSGSPGNEQFF.

Only a few counts were recorded for this clonotype. As DNA, the CDR3 is TGTGCCAGCAGTGGGGCCGGGGGCCCAGATACGCAGTATTTT. Translating it yields CASSGAGGPDTQYF. The rearrangement joins TRBV6-1 to TRBJ2-3; D might be TRBD1 or TRBD2, each matching 6 bases. Germline CDR1 reads MNHNS; CDR2 reads SASEGT. This CDR3 region has 14 residues. V dropped 4 bases and J dropped 4 bases, with 12 bases sitting between them.

The chain employs TRBV28 and TRBJ2-3; 8 bases are shared with TRBD1. The CDR3 is 15 amino acids. CDR1 is MDHEN, CDR2 SYDVKM, per germline. V lost 4 bases to trimming and J lost 1 base; unmatched junction nucleotides: 4. The CDR3 sequence: CASSSGQVGTDTQYF. CDR3 sequence (DNA): TGTGCCAGCAGTTCGGGACAGGTGGGCACAGATACGCAGTATTTT.

This clonotype was detected a few times. The V gene is TRBV6-2 or TRBV6-3, the J gene TRBJ2-2, with 8 bases lining up with TRBD1. Germline CDR1 is MNHEY and CDR2 is SVGEGT. The ends lost 2 bases at V and 3 bases at J; junction bases unmatched: 5. The CDR3 runs 16 residues. The CDR3 loop reads CASSYGQGRDTGELFF. The DNA for the CDR3 is TGTGCCAGCAGTTACGGACAGGGCCGGGACACCGGGGAGCTGTTTTTT.

V is TRBV9 and J is TRBJ2-5; D remains unclear. The CDR3 is 16 amino acids. Trimming stripped 4 bases from V and 5 bases from J, with 21 bases between. Per the germline V gene, CDR1 is SGDLS and CDR2 is YYNGEE. CDR3 nucleotide sequence: TGTGCCAGCAGCCTCGGTGTAGTTCGGTCAGGTGAGACCCAGTACTTC. It is translated as CASSLGVVRSGETQYF.

V and J are TRBV7-8 and TRBJ2-7; D call uncertain. The CDR3 covers 14 residues. V was shortened by 2 bases and J by 2 bases, with 10 bases between the two germline ends. Germline assignment: CDR1 SGHVS and CDR2 FQNEAQ. The CDR3 loop is CASSLIVATYEQYF. DNA for the CDR3: TGTGCCAGCAGCTTAATTGTGGCAACCTACGAGCAGTACTTC.

In this sample, this clonotype turned up many times. This chain connects TRBV7-2 to TRBJ1-6; D is possibly TRBD1 (6 bases). Germline values: CDR1 SGHTA, CDR2 FQGNSA. Trimming shortened V by 5 bases and J by 6 bases, and 14 bases separated the two germline ends. CDR3 size: 15 residues. This chain's CDR3 is CASSPPDRPNSPLHF. The CDR3 bases are TGTGCCAGCAGCCCACCTGACAGGCCTAATTCACCCCTCCACTTT.

The CDR3 here is CASRSDPSSYEQYF. Here the CDR3 DNA reads TGCGCCAGCAGGAGTGATCCGAGCTCCTACGAGCAGTACTTC. V gene TRBV10-2 combines with J gene TRBJ2-7; D remains unclear. The CDR3 loop spans 14 amino acids. Trimming shortened V by 6 bases and J by 0 bases, and 12 bases separated the two germline ends. The germline CDR1 and CDR2 sequences are WSHSY and SAAADI.